This T cell receptor (beta chain) was obtained from a study of blood T cell repertoires in COVID-19. Study information: Material from acute and convalescent COVID-19 was sourced from the United States, Italy and Spain.

TCRdb's copy holds only in-frame clones and misses some; the assay was immunoSEQ multiplex PCR. The data contain a few hundred thousand clones, approximately 90% of them seen just once; the ten biggest clones take up about 0.8%. This clone has only one observation. This sequence was found in a man aged 25 to 40 with acute or convalescent COVID-19. Sequenced sample: peripheral blood.

CDR3 sequence: CSVLRQGGEQFF. CDR3 bases: TGCAGCGTCCTCCGACAGGGGGGTGAGCAGTTCTTC. The chain employs TRBV29-1 and TRBJ2-1; 9 bases are a match to TRBD1. Trimming took 6 bases from V and 9 from J; bases not matched to a gene: 6. Germline CDR1 SQVTM, CDR2 ANQGSEA. The CDR3 runs 12 residues.